These 26 T cell receptor beta chains originate from one sample sequenced in a study of Graves' ophthalmopathy and Graves' hyperthyroidism. Using RNA transcripts, the TCR beta CDR3 regions were amplified. The library came from an HTBI-primed first-round RT-PCR and a second-round multiplex PCR. Each CDR3 protein is one row after TCRdb ran MiXCR on the multiplex PCR reads. This sample yields approximately 1.2 million distinct CDR3 sequences, of which roughly 35% are seen a single time; more than 9.5% belongs to the top ten. Sequenced: peripheral blood or thyroid tissue (not recorded which). The receptors were sampled from an adult man with Graves' hyperthyroidism.

The chain uses TRBV29-1 and TRBJ1-6; D is possibly TRBD1 (6 bases). V shed 8 bases and J shed 6 bases, with 17 bases lying between them. There are 14 residues in the CDR3. The germline V gene has CDR1 SQVTM and CDR2 ANQGSEA. CDR3 region: CSSWNRDGNSPLHF. The CDR3 DNA reads TGCAGCAGCTGGAACAGGGATGGTAATTCACCCCTCCACTTT.

This clonotype was seen a few times. The rearrangement links TRBV7-6 to TRBJ2-7; TRBD2 is a possible D gene (5 bases). Germline CDR1 reads SGHVS; CDR2 reads FNYEAQ. V was cut by 5 bases and J by 5 bases, with 13 bases left in between. This CDR3 comprises 13 residues. The CDR3 nucleotides are TGTGCCAGCAGCCGAGGGAAGGGAGACGAGCAGTACTTC. Its protein product is CASSRGKGDEQYF.

This clonotype was detected only a few times. The rearrangement uses TRBV6-6 and TRBJ2-7; D is uncertain. Per the germline V gene, CDR1 is MNHNY and CDR2 is SVGAGI (reference sequence). Trimming removed 4 bases at V and 5 bases at J, with 12 bases between. The length of the CDR3 is 13 residues. This CDR3 is CASSFRKGNEQYF. Written as DNA, the CDR3 is TGTGCCAGCAGTTTCAGAAAGGGCAACGAGCAGTACTTC.

Notes on this clonotype: This may be a read error, as it is one base from a much larger clone. This chain uses TRBV20-1 with TRBJ1-5, with D perhaps TRBD1 (5 bases). CDR3 length: 13 residues. V dropped 5 bases and J dropped 6 bases, with 14 bases sitting between them. In germline, CDR1 is DFQATT, CDR2 SNEGSKA (reference sequence). As DNA, the CDR3 is TGCAGTGCTGCCGACAGATTCAGTCAGCCCCAGCATTTT. Encoded protein: CSAADRFSQPQHF.

In this sample, this clonotype turned up a few times. This sequence joins TRBV5-5 and TRBJ1-1; a possible D gene is TRBD1 (5 bases). V shed 1 base and J shed 7 bases, with 14 bases lying between them. CDR1 is SGHKS, CDR2 YYEKEE, per germline (reference sequence). This CDR3 is 14 amino acids long. CDR3 nucleotides: TGTGCCAGCAGCTTGATGATGACAGTATATGAAGCTTTCTTT. This codes for CASSLMMTVYEAFF.

V gene TRBV10-3 combines with J gene TRBJ2-5; 8 bases line up with TRBD1. CDR3 length equals 13 residues. CDR1 is ENHRY, CDR2 SYGVKD, per germline. V lost 9 bases, J lost 11 bases, and 14 bases stayed unmatched. The CDR3 loop is CAIGLGQGGNQYF. The CDR3 DNA is TGTGCCATTGGACTTGGACAGGGTGGCAATCAGTACTTC.

This clonotype has a handful of counts. The chain couples TRBV5-1 to TRBJ2-5; unclear D gene. This CDR3 has 18 residues. Germline lookup yields CDR1 SGHRS and CDR2 YFSETQ. V lost 5 bases, J lost 3 bases, and 26 bases lay in between. The CDR3 DNA is TGCGCCAGCAGGCGTGGGCAGGTTGGGAAAGGTTACAAAGAGACCCAGTACTTC. Translating it yields CASRRGQVGKGYKETQYF.

The chain links TRBV29-1 to TRBJ2-7; 7 bases line up with TRBD1. Trimming took 5 bases from V and 3 from J; bases not matched to a gene: 10. Germline V CDR1 and CDR2: SQVTM, ANQGSEA. The CDR3 runs 14 residues. The CDR3 DNA reads as TGCAGCGTTAAATCGGACAGGACCTTCTACGAGCAGTACTTC. Its translation is CSVKSDRTFYEQYF.

J is TRBJ1-1 and V is TRBV15; D gene unclear. The CDR3 is made up of 16 amino acids. The germline V gene has CDR1 LNHNV and CDR2 YYDKDF (reference sequence). V was pared by 5 bases and J by 5 bases, with 21 bases between. The CDR3 loop is CATSEAGSGRTTEAFF. The CDR3 coding sequence is TGTGCCACCAGCGAGGCGGGTAGCGGGCGTACGACTGAAGCTTTCTTT.

This clonotype appeared many times. This chain joins TRBV7-8 and TRBJ2-7, with 8 bases identical to TRBD1. Germline lookup yields CDR1 SGHVS and CDR2 FQNEAQ. With 5 bases clipped from V and 3 bases from J, the junction kept 12 bases outside the gene matches. CDR3 length equals 16 residues. The CDR3 sequence: CASSPIRTGIFYEQYF. In nucleotides, the CDR3 is TGTGCCAGCAGCCCAATACGGACAGGGATCTTCTACGAGCAGTACTTC.

This clonotype was counted between two and nine times. The rearrangement links TRBV29-1 to TRBJ1-3; no clear D gene. Trimming cost V 4 bases and J 2 bases, with 9 bases left between them. Germline V gene data show CDR1 as SQVTM and CDR2 as ANQGSEA. This CDR3 comprises 13 residues. CDR3 in DNA: TGCAGCGTTGCTGCGCAAACTGGAAACACCATATATTTT. Translated, it gives CSVAAQTGNTIYF.

The rearrangement uses TRBV7-9 and TRBJ1-1; no clear D. The germline V and J ends were trimmed by 2 bases and 4 bases, with 14 bases remaining between them. Germline assignment: CDR1 SEHNR and CDR2 FQNEAQ (reference sequence). The CDR3 sequence is 15 residues long. CDR3 bases: TGTGCCAGCAGCTTAATTCGGGTTAAGAGCACTGAAGCTTTCTTT. Translation gives CASSLIRVKSTEAFF. Full variable domain (missing parts from reference TRBV7-9 and TRBJ1-1): DTGVSQNPRHKITKRGQNVTFRCDPISEHNRLYWYRQTLGQGPEFLTYFQNEAQLEKSRLLSDRFSAERPKGSFSTLEIQRTEQGDSAMYLCASSLIRVKSTEAFFGQGTRLTVV.

The CDR3 DNA reads TGCAGCGTTGGGCTAGGGACTAGCGTAACTACAGATACGCAGTATTTT. Its translation is CSVGLGTSVTTDTQYF. The chain combines TRBV29-1 with TRBJ2-3; TRBD2 matches 10 bases. With V trimmed by 4 bases and J by 3 bases, 10 bases remained unmatched. Germline V gene data show CDR1 as SQVTM and CDR2 as ANQGSEA. CDR3 size: 16 residues.

This clonotype was counted ten times or more. V gene TRBV6-5 combines with J gene TRBJ1-4; no definite D call. Germline V lookup: CDR1 MNHEY, CDR2 SVGAGI. This CDR3 contains 14 residues. The V end was cut by 5 bases, the J end by 7 bases, with 14 bases between. CDR3: CASSSGEGGEKLFF. The CDR3 coding sequence is TGTGCCAGCAGTAGCGGTGAGGGTGGTGAAAAACTGTTTTTT.

Remarks on this clonotype: Its ends do not fully match the called genes, so a read error is possible. The rearrangement uses TRBV19 and TRBJ2-7; 13 positions match TRBD2. The CDR3 covers 19 residues. From germline, CDR1 is LNHDA and CDR2 SQIVND (reference sequence). The CDR3 DNA sequence: TGTGCCAGTAGTATAACGACTAGCGGGGGGAAGAATCCATTCTACGGGCAGTACTTC. Translation: CASSITTSGGKNPFYGQYF.

This chain links TRBV2 with TRBJ2-6; TRBD1 aligns across 7 bases. The J segment lost 0 bases and the V segment lost 7 bases, leaving 12 bases of the junction unmatched. The CDR3 extends over 18 amino acids. The germline V gene encodes CDR1 SNHLY and CDR2 FYNNEI. The CDR3, as DNA: TGTGCCAGCACCCCTTCGGGACAGACTTACTCTGGGGCCAACGTCCTGACTTTC. It specifies CASTPSGQTYSGANVLTF. The variable domain in full, completed from reference TRBV2 and TRBJ2-6, reads EPEVTQTPSHQVTQMGQEVILRCVPISNHLYFYWYRQILGQKVEFLVSFYNNEISEKSEIFDDQFSVERPDGSNFTLKIRSTKLEDSAMYFCASTPSGQTYSGANVLTFGAGSRLTVL.

The genes are TRBV20-1 and TRBJ1-2; D gene uncertain. Germline V gene sequence: CDR1 DFQATT, CDR2 SNEGSKA (reference sequence). The V gene lost 5 bases and the J gene lost 13 bases, with 17 bases spanning the gap. CDR3 length equals 11 residues. Here the CDR3 DNA reads TGCAGTGCTGACCCACGGACCGTTATCACCTTC. It specifies CSADPRTVITF.

The rearrangement joins TRBV5-1 to TRBJ2-5, with TRBD1 identical over 9 bases. Germline CDR1 and CDR2: SGHRS and YFSETQ. The length of the CDR3 is 16 residues. After removal of 4 bases from V and 1 base from J, the junction contained 8 bases not matched to a gene. The CDR3 region has the DNA TGCGCCAGCAGCCCTCCGGGACAGGGTGGCCAAGAGACCCAGTACTTC. Its translation: CASSPPGQGGQETQYF.

The chain recombines TRBV10-3 with TRBJ2-2, with D tentatively TRBD1 (6 bases). Trimming removed 9 bases from V and 8 bases from J, with 10 bases in between. Germline V CDR1 and CDR2: ENHRY, SYGVKD. The CDR3 totals 11 residues. In DNA, the CDR3 is TGTGCCATAGCCGGGACAGGGGAGCTGTTTTTT. The encoded protein is CAIAGTGELFF.

This clonotype came up many times. The chain joins TRBV4-1 to TRBJ2-2; TRBD1 aligns across 11 bases. The V segment lost 4 bases and the J segment 6 bases; nucleotides outside the gene matches: 4. This CDR3 has 15 residues. Germline V gives CDR1 MGHRA, CDR2 YSYEKL. As DNA, the CDR3 is TGCGCCAGCAGCCGCCCGGGACAGGGGGCCGGGGAGCTGTTTTTT. It codes for CASSRPGQGAGELFF.

This clonotype was observed once. CDR3 DNA sequence: TGCGCCAGCAATCCGGGACAGGGGGCTTTTGACTATGGCTACACCTTC. Translated, it gives CASNPGQGAFDYGYTF. V is TRBV10-2 and J is TRBJ1-2; the match to TRBD1 covers 12 bases. Germline trimming cut 7 bases from V and 3 bases from J; bases unmatched to any gene: 9. CDR1 is WSHSY, CDR2 SAAADI, per germline. The CDR3 covers 16 residues.

This clonotype was picked up many times. The chain links TRBV24-1 to TRBJ1-1; D is unresolved. This CDR3 has 13 residues. CDR1 is KGHDR and CDR2 is SFDVKD in the germline V gene. V lost 4 bases to trimming and J lost 1 base, with 6 bases between them. The CDR3 nucleotides read TGTGCCACCAGTGACCCCCGGAACACTGAAGCTTTCTTT. Residues: CATSDPRNTEAFF.

This clonotype has ten or more counts. This chain uses TRBV7-9 with TRBJ1-5, with TRBD1 as a possible D gene (5 bases). The CDR3 is made up of 12 amino acids. The germline gives CDR1 SEHNR, CDR2 FQNEAQ (reference sequence). The germline V and J ends were trimmed by 2 bases and 7 bases, with 6 bases remaining between them. The CDR3: CASSLWGQPQHF. In nucleotides, the CDR3 is TGTGCCAGCAGCTTATGGGGCCAGCCCCAGCATTTT.

The CDR3 sequence: CAARPGREHGYTF. In DNA form, the CDR3 reads TGTGCGGCTAGACCGGGCAGGGAACATGGCTACACCTTC. V is TRBV28 and J is TRBJ1-2; tentative D call: TRBD1 (5 bases). The length of the CDR3 is 13 residues. Germline CDR1 reads MDHEN; CDR2 reads SYDVKM.

This clonotype was recorded many times. The gene calls are TRBV20-1 and TRBJ1-5; the D is unclear. Per germline, CDR1 DFQATT and CDR2 SNEGSKA (reference sequence). Trimming stripped 2 bases from V and 7 bases from J, with 15 bases between. The length of the CDR3 is 14 residues. In DNA form, the CDR3 reads TGCAGTGCTAGACGGGGAGGGAAGGAACAGCCCCAGCATTTT. Protein: CSARRGGKEQPQHF.

This clonotype was recorded many times. The CDR3 DNA is TGCAGCGTTGAAGAGGAGAGTACAGGGGGCGCGGGTGGCTACACCTTC. As protein: CSVEEESTGGAGGYTF. The chain links TRBV29-1 to TRBJ1-2; 9 bases are shared with TRBD1. CDR1 and CDR2 from the germline V gene are SQVTM and ANQGSEA. This CDR3 is built from 16 residues. Trimming cost V 0 bases and J 7 bases; bases outside gene matches: 12.